One sample yielded the 16 T cell receptor beta chains listed below, sequenced in a study of early T cells in non-severe SARS-CoV-2 infection. Using its own MiXCR run on the 5' RACE reads, TCRdb lists one record per CDR3 protein. The data contain 85,000 to 95,000 distinct CDR3 sequences, roughly 15% of them singletons. What was sequenced was whole blood. Receptors originate from an adult who was a healthcare worker with PCR-confirmed SARS-CoV-2 infection or an uninfected control (not recorded which).

This sequence joins TRBV6-6 and TRBJ1-5, with 9 nucleotides matching TRBD1. V trimming: 6 bases; J trimming: 4 bases; junction bases outside the gene matches: 10. Germline CDR1 is MNHNY and CDR2 is SVGAGI (reference sequence). The CDR3 is 16 residues long. In DNA, the CDR3 is TGTGCCAGCAGCTTCGGGACAGGGCGTGAAAATCAGCCCCAGCATTTT. Its protein product is CASSFGTGRENQPQHF.

The chain couples TRBV29-1 to TRBJ1-5; D might be TRBD1 (6 bases). CDR1 is SQVTM and CDR2 is ANQGSEA in the germline V gene. Deletions cut 2 bases from V and 3 bases from J, with 26 bases between. The CDR3 extends over 19 amino acids. The CDR3 region has the DNA TGCAGCGTTGAAACCCCGTTCTTTACAGGGCGTACGAACAATCAGCCCCAGCATTTT. It yields the protein CSVETPFFTGRTNNQPQHF.

At least ten counts were recorded for this clonotype. The V call is TRBV20-1, the J call TRBJ2-5; D gene ambiguous. The CDR3 is made up of 11 amino acids. Germline CDR1 reads DFQATT; CDR2 reads SNEGSKA (reference sequence). V shed 7 bases and J shed 4 bases, with 10 bases lying between them. The CDR3 protein is CSGFFGETQYF. CDR3 DNA: TGCAGTGGTTTCTTCGGAGAGACCCAGTACTTC.

J is TRBJ2-3 and V is TRBV29-1, with 7 bases matching TRBD1. CDR3 length: 13 amino acids. Germline CDR1 is SQVTM and CDR2 is ANQGSEA. V was pared by 6 bases and J by 12 bases, with 15 bases of the junction left unmatched. CDR3 DNA: TGCAGCGTCAAACGCTTCGGACAGGACCGTCAGTATTTT. Its translation: CSVKRFGQDRQYF.

This rearrangement joins TRBV10-3 to TRBJ2-1, with TRBD2 as a possible D gene (6 bases). This CDR3 spans 12 amino acids. Per germline, CDR1 ENHRY and CDR2 SYGVKD. Trimming took 8 bases from V and 9 from J, leaving 14 bases between them. In nucleotides, the CDR3 is TGTGCCATCGGGTCGGGGGTAGGTGAGCAGTTCTTC. Its translation is CAIGSGVGEQFF.

This clonotype was picked up many times. V usage is TRBV7-9 and J usage is TRBJ2-3; D remains ambiguous. This CDR3 has 12 residues. Trimming left V 6 bases short and J 5 bases short, with 9 bases between. Germline CDR1 is SEHNR and CDR2 is FQNEAQ (reference sequence). CDR3 protein: CASSPAGDTQYF. CDR3 in DNA: TGTGCCAGCAGTCCCGCAGGAGATACGCAGTATTTT. Drawing the rest from reference TRBV7-9 and TRBJ2-3, the complete variable domain is DTGVSQNPRHKITKRGQNVTFRCDPISEHNRLYWYRQTLGQGPEFLTYFQNEAQLEKSRLLSDRFSAERPKGSFSTLEIQRTEQGDSAMYLCASSPAGDTQYFGPGTRLTVL.

The V and J genes are TRBV19 and TRBJ2-2; D remains ambiguous. The length of the CDR3 is 17 residues. The V and J ends lost 3 bases and 0 bases respectively, with 14 bases between them. Germline lookup yields CDR1 LNHDA and CDR2 SQIVND (reference sequence). The CDR3 reads CASSIPKEYSNTGELFF. The CDR3 DNA sequence: TGTGCCAGTAGTATCCCTAAGGAGTATTCGAACACCGGGGAGCTGTTTTTT.

This clonotype was seen at least ten times. The chain uses TRBV7-9 and TRBJ2-1, with 11 bases lining up with TRBD2. V lost 5 bases, J lost 4 bases, and 4 bases stayed unmatched. CDR1 and CDR2 (germline): SEHNR, FQNEAQ (reference sequence). The CDR3 has 15 residues. The CDR3 nucleotides are TGTGCCAGCAGCCCTAGCGGGGGGAATTACAATGAGCAGTTCTTC. It codes for CASSPSGGNYNEQFF.

This clonotype has a handful of counts. The J gene is TRBJ2-5, the V gene TRBV12-3 or TRBV12-4, with 14 bases lining up with TRBD2. The CDR3 loop spans 15 amino acids. V lost 5 bases and J lost 9; bases outside the gene matches: 8. The CDR3 nucleotides read TGTGCCAGCAGTCGACTAGCGGGGGGGCTGGGGGCCCAGTACTTC. Translation: CASSRLAGGLGAQYF.

J is TRBJ2-1 and V is TRBV7-9; 10 bases are a match to TRBD2. The CDR3 loop spans 16 amino acids. Germline loops: CDR1 SEHNR, CDR2 FQNEAQ (reference sequence). V was clipped by 1 base and J by 4 bases; unmatched bases: 4. The CDR3 DNA sequence: TGTGCCAGCAGCTTAGGAGGACTAGCGGAATACAATGAGCAGTTCTTC. Its protein product is CASSLGGLAEYNEQFF.

This clonotype has a handful of counts. The rearrangement uses TRBV9 and TRBJ2-1; weak D call: TRBD2 (6 bases). In germline, CDR1 is SGDLS, CDR2 YYNGEE. V was trimmed by 2 bases and J by 5 bases, leaving 8 bases between them. This CDR3 comprises 13 residues. Here the CDR3 DNA reads TGTGCCAGCAGCGTGTCTAGCGACAATGAGCAGTTCTTC. It yields the protein CASSVSSDNEQFF. The full variable domain, in which reference TRBV9 and TRBJ2-1 provide the parts outside the CDR3, is DSGVTQTPKHLITATGQRVTLRCSPRSGDLSVYWYQQSLDQGLQFLIQYYNGEERAKGNILERFSAQQFPDLHSELNLSSLELGDSALYFCASSVSSDNEQFFGPGTRLTVL.

This chain links TRBV7-9 with TRBJ2-7, with 8 bases that match TRBD1. CDR1 is SEHNR, CDR2 FQNEAQ, per germline (reference sequence). V trimming: 5 bases; J trimming: 0 bases; junction bases outside the gene matches: 9. The CDR3 extends over 16 amino acids. The CDR3 spells CASSLRGTGSSYEQYV. As DNA, the CDR3 is TGTGCCAGCAGCCTCCGCGGGACAGGAAGCTCCTACGAGCAGTACGTC.

This clonotype has a handful of counts. This sequence joins TRBV5-1 and TRBJ2-1, with a possible D match to TRBD1 (5 bases). Trimming pared 5 bases from V and 0 bases from J, leaving 15 bases between. The germline CDR1 and CDR2 sequences are SGHRS and YFSETQ. This CDR3 has 16 residues. The CDR3 DNA follows: TGCGCCAGCAGGAGTACAGGATTAAGCTCCTACAATGAGCAGTTCTTC. As protein: CASRSTGLSSYNEQFF.

There are many counts of this clonotype. This chain uses TRBV20-1 with TRBJ1-2, with D perhaps matching TRBD1 (5 bases). V was trimmed by 3 bases and J by 4 bases, leaving 18 bases between them. The CDR3 consists of 15 residues. In germline, CDR1 is DFQATT, CDR2 SNEGSKA (reference sequence). The chain's CDR3 is CSASATSVGGYGYTF. CDR3 DNA: TGCAGTGCTAGTGCTACGTCGGTGGGGGGCTATGGCTACACCTTC.

The rearrangement links TRBV29-1 to TRBJ2-1; TRBD2 matches at 7 bases. V lost 0 bases and J lost 2; bases outside the gene matches: 13. The length of the CDR3 is 18 residues. Germline loops: CDR1 SQVTM, CDR2 ANQGSEA. CDR3 residues: CSVEDLPSSGAPYNEQFF. The CDR3 coding sequence is TGCAGCGTTGAAGATCTCCCGTCCAGCGGGGCTCCCTACAATGAGCAGTTCTTC.

CDR3 sequence reads: CASGTKSSYEQYV. The CDR3 DNA sequence: TGTGCCAGCGGAACTAAGAGCTCCTACGAGCAGTACGTC. The chain couples TRBV6-2 or TRBV6-3 to TRBJ2-7; D unresolved. The CDR3 extends over 13 amino acids. V was cut by 8 bases and J by 0 bases, with 11 bases left in between. Looked up from germline, CDR1 is MNHEY and CDR2 is SVGEGT.